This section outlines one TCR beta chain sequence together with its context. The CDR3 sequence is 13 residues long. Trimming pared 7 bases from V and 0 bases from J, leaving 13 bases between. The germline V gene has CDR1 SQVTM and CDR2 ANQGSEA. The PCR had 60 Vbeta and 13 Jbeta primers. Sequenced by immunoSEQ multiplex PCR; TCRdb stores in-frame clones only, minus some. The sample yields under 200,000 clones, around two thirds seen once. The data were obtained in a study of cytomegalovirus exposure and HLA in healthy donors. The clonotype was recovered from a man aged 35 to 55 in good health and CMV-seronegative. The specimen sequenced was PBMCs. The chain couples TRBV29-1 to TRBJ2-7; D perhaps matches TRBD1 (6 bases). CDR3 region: CSARDTSSYEQYF. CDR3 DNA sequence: TGCAGCGCACGGGACACGAGCTCCTACGAGCAGTACTTC.